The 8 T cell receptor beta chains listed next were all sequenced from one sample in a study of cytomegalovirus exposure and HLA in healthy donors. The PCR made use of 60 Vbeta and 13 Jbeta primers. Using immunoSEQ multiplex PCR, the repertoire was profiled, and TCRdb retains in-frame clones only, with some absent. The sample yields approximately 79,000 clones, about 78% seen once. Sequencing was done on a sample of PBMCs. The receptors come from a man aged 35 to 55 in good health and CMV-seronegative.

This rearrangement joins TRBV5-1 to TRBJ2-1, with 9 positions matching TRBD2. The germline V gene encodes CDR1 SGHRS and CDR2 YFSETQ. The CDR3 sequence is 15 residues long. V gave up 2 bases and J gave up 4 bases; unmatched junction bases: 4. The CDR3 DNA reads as TGCGCCAGCAGCTTACTAGCGGGTAATTACAATGAGCAGTTCTTC. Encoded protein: CASSLLAGNYNEQFF.

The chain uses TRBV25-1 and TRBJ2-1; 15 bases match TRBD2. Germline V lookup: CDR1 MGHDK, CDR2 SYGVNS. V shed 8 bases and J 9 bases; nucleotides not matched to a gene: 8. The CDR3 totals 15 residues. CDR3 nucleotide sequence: TGTGCCAGCGGCAGGACTAGCGGGAGGGCCTCTGAGCAGTTCTTC. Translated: CASGRTSGRASEQFF.

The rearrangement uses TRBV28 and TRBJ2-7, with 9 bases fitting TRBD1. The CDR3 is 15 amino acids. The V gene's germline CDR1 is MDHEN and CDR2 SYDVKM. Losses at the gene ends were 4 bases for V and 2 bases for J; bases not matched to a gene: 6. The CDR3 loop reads CASSSSGTGTYEQYF. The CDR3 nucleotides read TGTGCCAGCAGTTCATCCGGGACAGGGACCTACGAGCAGTACTTC.

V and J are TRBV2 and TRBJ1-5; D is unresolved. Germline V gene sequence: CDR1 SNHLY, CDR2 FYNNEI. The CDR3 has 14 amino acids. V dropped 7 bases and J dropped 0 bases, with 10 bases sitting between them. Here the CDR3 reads CASNTRGSNQPQHF. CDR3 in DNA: TGTGCCAGCAACACCCGGGGTAGCAATCAGCCCCAGCATTTT. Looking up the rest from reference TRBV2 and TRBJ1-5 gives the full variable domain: EPEVTQTPSHQVTQMGQEVILRCVPISNHLYFYWYRQILGQKVEFLVSFYNNEISEKSEIFDDQFSVERPDGSNFTLKIRSTKLEDSAMYFCASNTRGSNQPQHFGDGTRLSIL.

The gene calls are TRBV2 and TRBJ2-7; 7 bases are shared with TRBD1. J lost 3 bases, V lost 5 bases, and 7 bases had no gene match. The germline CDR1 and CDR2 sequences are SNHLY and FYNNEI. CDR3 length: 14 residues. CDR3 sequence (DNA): TGTGCCAGCAGTCCCGGGACAGTGATCTACGAGCAGTACTTC. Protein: CASSPGTVIYEQYF.

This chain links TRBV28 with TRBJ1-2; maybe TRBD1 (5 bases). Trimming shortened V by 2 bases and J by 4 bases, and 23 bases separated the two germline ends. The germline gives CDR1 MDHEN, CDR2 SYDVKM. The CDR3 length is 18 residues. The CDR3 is CASSLPRPRQRTVYGYTF. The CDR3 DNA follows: TGTGCCAGCAGTTTACCCCGACCTAGACAGAGAACTGTCTATGGCTACACCTTC.

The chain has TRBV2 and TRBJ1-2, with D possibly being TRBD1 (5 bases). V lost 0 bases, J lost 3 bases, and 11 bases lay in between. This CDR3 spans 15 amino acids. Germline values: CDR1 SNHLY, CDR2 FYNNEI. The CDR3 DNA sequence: TGTGCCAGCAGTGAAGCGCTCAAAGGGGACTATGGCTACACCTTC. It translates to CASSEALKGDYGYTF. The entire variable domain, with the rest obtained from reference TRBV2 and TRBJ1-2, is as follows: EPEVTQTPSHQVTQMGQEVILRCVPISNHLYFYWYRQILGQKVEFLVSFYNNEISEKSEIFDDQFSVERPDGSNFTLKIRSTKLEDSAMYFCASSEALKGDYGYTFGSGTRLTVV.

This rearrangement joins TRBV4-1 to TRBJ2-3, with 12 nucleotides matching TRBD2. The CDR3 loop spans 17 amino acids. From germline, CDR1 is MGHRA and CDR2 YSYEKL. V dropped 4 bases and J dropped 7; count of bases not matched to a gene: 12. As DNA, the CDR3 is TGCGCCAGCAGCCCGGGAGGGGCTAGCGGGAGGGAGCATACGCAGTATTTT. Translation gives CASSPGGASGREHTQYF.